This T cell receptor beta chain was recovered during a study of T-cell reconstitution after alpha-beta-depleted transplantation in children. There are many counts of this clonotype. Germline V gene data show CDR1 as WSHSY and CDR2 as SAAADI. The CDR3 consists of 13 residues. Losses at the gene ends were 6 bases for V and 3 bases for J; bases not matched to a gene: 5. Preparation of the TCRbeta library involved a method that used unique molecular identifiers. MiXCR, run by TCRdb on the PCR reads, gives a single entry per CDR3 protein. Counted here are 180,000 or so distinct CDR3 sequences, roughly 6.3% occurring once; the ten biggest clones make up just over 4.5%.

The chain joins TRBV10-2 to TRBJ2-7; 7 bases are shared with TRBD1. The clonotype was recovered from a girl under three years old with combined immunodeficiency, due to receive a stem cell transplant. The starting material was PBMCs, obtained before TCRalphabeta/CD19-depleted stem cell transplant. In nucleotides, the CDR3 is TGCGCCAGCAGCGAGGGACAGAACTACGAGCAGTACTTC. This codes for CASSEGQNYEQYF.